This is a list of T cell receptor beta chains from one sample in a study of T-cell reconstitution after alpha-beta-depleted transplantation in children. A single record per CDR3 protein comes from TCRdb applying MiXCR to the PCR reads. This sample yields some 550,000 distinct CDR3 sequences, of which more than 20% are seen a single time; 13% to 15% belongs to the top ten. Sequenced here: PBMCs, mostly from graft donor cells, sampled 360 days after TCRalphabeta/CD19-depleted stem cell transplant. The receptors shown here come from a boy younger than two who had a stem cell transplant for acute myeloid leukemia, so the T cells may come from the graft donor. Both conserved end residues are part of each CDR3. D genes are given only for firm matches. Only part of the rows carry a size: once, few, many, or a class if the clone is expanded.

d_call,v_call,j_call,clone_size,cdr3_nt,cdr3_aa
-,TRBV12-3/TRBV12-4,TRBJ1-3,once,TGTGCCAGCAACCCTGGGAGGGGAAACACCATATATTTT,CASNPGRGNTIYF
-,TRBV20-1,TRBJ1-6,few,TGCAGTGCGCTCGCACAGGGTTACTATAATTCACCCCTCCACTTT,CSALAQGYYNSPLHF
-,TRBV20-1,TRBJ1-1,-,TGCAGTGCTAGGCTCCCCTTGAACACTGAAGCTTTCTTT,CSARLPLNTEAFF
TRBD2,TRBV5-1,TRBJ2-3,many,TGCGCCAGCAGCTTGGCCGGGACTAGTCCTGATACGCAGTATTTT,CASSLAGTSPDTQYF
-,TRBV20-1,TRBJ2-3,few,TGCAGTGCTGGGCGGGGACAGAGCACAGATACGCAGTATTTT,CSAGRGQSTDTQYF
-,TRBV5-1,TRBJ2-1,many,TGCGCCAGCACTCCTCTCCCTAGCTCCTACAATGAGCAGTTCTTC,CASTPLPSSYNEQFF
-,TRBV20-1,TRBJ1-1,-,TGCAGTGCCCCACAGGCGGGGGGCCCAAACGCGGCTTTCTTT,CSAPQAGGPNAAFF
-,TRBV27,TRBJ2-7,-,TGTGCCAGCAGTCCTTGGGGTGGCTACGAGCAGTACTTC,CASSPWGGYEQYF
TRBD2,TRBV6-2/TRBV6-3,TRBJ2-1,many,TGTGCCAGCAGGCCCCTTTATTCCGAGACTAGCGGGTGGAACAATGAGCAGTTCTTC,CASRPLYSETSGWNNEQFF
-,TRBV5-1,TRBJ2-2,many,TGCGCCAGCAGCTTGGGTCTATACCCGAACACCGGGGAGCTGTTTTTT,CASSLGLYPNTGELFF
-,TRBV19,TRBJ2-5,-,TGTGCCAGTAGTGGAGGAGTCCGAGAGACCCAGTACTTC,CASSGGVRETQYF
-,TRBV20-1,TRBJ2-7,many,TGCAGTGCTAGAGATCCGGGGGCTGGCTCCTTCTGGGAGCAGTACTTC,CSARDPGAGSFWEQYF
-,TRBV30,TRBJ2-5,-,TGTGCCTGGAGTGCCCCGGGTCCTCTCCAAGAGACCCAGTACTTC,CAWSAPGPLQETQYF
-,TRBV4-3,TRBJ1-4,few,TGCGCCAGCAGCCAAGATCGACGACAACTTGAAAAACTGTTTTTT,CASSQDRRQLEKLFF
-,TRBV5-1,TRBJ2-7,-,TGCGCCAGCAGCTCCTACGGGGACTACGAGCAGTACTTC,CASSSYGDYEQYF
TRBD1,TRBV5-1,TRBJ2-2,many,TGCGCCAGCAAGGGACAGACCGTGAACACCGGGGAGCTGTTTTTT,CASKGQTVNTGELFF
TRBD2,TRBV7-2,TRBJ2-1,-,TGTGCCAGCAGCTTAGGGGCGGGGGTCTACAATGAGCAGTTCTTC,CASSLGAGVYNEQFF
-,TRBV29-1,TRBJ2-3,few,TGCAGCGTCTTTCAGGGCACAGATACGCAGTATTTT,CSVFQGTDTQYF
TRBD1,TRBV6-5,TRBJ1-4,few,TGTGCCAGCAGTTTTACAGGGGCGGCTAATGAAAAACTGTTTTTT,CASSFTGAANEKLFF
-,TRBV6-5,TRBJ2-1,-,TGTGCCAGCAGTTACGCACCAGGGGAGCATGAGCAGTTCTTC,CASSYAPGEHEQFF
TRBD1,TRBV7-9,TRBJ1-2,-,TGTGCCAGCAGCCCGCGGACAGGGGGAGGGGACTATGGCTACACCTTC,CASSPRTGGGDYGYTF
TRBD1,TRBV5-1,TRBJ2-1,many,TGCGCCAGCAGCCCGCCTGCCGGGACAGTGGGTGAGCAGTTCTTC,CASSPPAGTVGEQFF
-,TRBV20-1,TRBJ2-2,few,TGCAGTGCTGAGGGGGGCAGGGCAAATTTTCCCGGGGAGCTGTTTTTT,CSAEGGRANFPGELFF
-,TRBV18,TRBJ2-7,-,TGTGCCAGCTCACCACCCTTGTCCCGGTGGGACTCCTACGAGCAGTACTTC,CASSPPLSRWDSYEQYF
-,TRBV29-1,TRBJ2-5,many,TGCAGCGTTGTTAGTCCGGGGGGCCTCGGGGAGACCCAGTACTTC,CSVVSPGGLGETQYF
-,TRBV14,TRBJ2-2,-,TGTGCCAGCAGCCCCTGGCCCGGAGACACCGGGGAGCTGTTTTTT,CASSPWPGDTGELFF
-,TRBV20-1,TRBJ2-1,-,TGCAGTGCTAGAGGGGATCCTACGGAGCAGTTCTTC,CSARGDPTEQFF
-,TRBV7-2,TRBJ2-3,-,TGTGCCAGCAGCTGGGGGTGGGCGCAGTATTTT,CASSWGWAQYF
TRBD2,TRBV11-2,TRBJ2-3,many,TGTGCCAGCAGCTCCCTTAGCGGGATGATAGATACGCAGTATTTT,CASSSLSGMIDTQYF
TRBD2,TRBV20-1,TRBJ2-7,many,TGCAGTGCTAGAGATGCTCCGGGACTAGCCTCCCACGAGCAGTACTTC,CSARDAPGLASHEQYF
TRBD1,TRBV7-2,TRBJ1-2,many,TGTGCCAGCAGCCTAGGGGGGACAGGGAGCCTTGGCTACACCTTC,CASSLGGTGSLGYTF
-,TRBV7-2,TRBJ2-1,-,TGTGCCAGCAGCCCTGGGAGACTAGGGGCTGAGCAGTTCTTC,CASSPGRLGAEQFF
-,TRBV2,TRBJ1-3,-,TGTGCCAGCAGTGGGGGAAGGGTGGCCCTTGGAAACACCATATATTTT,CASSGGRVALGNTIYF
-,TRBV11-1,TRBJ2-1,-,TGTGCCAGCAGCCCACCGACAGAAGGCAACCCCTACAATGAGCAGTTCTTC,CASSPPTEGNPYNEQFF
TRBD1,TRBV5-5,TRBJ2-7,many,TGTGCCGGGTCGGGGACAGCCAATATTATAGAGCAGTACTTC,CAGSGTANIIEQYF
TRBD2,TRBV6-1,TRBJ2-3,-,TGTGCCGTCGAGAGCGGGGGGGCATCAGATACGCAGTATTTT,CAVESGGASDTQYF
TRBD1,TRBV6-5,TRBJ2-1,many,TGTGCCAGCAGTTACTCTGCAGGGGGCAGGTACAATGAGCAGTTCTTC,CASSYSAGGRYNEQFF
-,TRBV7-8,TRBJ1-4,-,TGTGCCAGCAGCTCTCAAAACTCGGGGGCGAATGAAAAACTGTTTTTT,CASSSQNSGANEKLFF
-,TRBV10-3,TRBJ2-7,-,TGTGCCATCACCCAGGACCGTTTCTCCTACGAGCAGTACTTC,CAITQDRFSYEQYF
-,TRBV7-3,TRBJ1-1,few,TGTGCCAGCAGCACCGTATCGGGCACTGAAGCTTTCTTT,CASSTVSGTEAFF